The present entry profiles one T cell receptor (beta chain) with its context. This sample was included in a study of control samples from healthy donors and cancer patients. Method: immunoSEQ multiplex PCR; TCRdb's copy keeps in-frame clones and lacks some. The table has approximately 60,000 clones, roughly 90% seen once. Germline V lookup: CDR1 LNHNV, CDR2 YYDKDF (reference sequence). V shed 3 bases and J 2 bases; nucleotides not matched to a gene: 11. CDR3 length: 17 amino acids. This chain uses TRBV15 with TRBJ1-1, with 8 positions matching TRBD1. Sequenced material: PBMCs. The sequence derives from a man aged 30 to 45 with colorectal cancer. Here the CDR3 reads CATSSQLTGTGNTEAFF. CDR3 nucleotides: TGTGCCACCAGCAGCCAGCTCACCGGGACAGGAAACACTGAAGCTTTCTTT.